This T cell receptor (beta chain) emerged from a study of CD8+ T cells in alopecia areata. The wider study: C3H/HeJ donors aged roughly 6-13 months with spontaneous alopecia supplied skin grafted onto roughly 6-11-week-old female C3H/HeJ mice. The study, taken as a whole, reports: Lesional tissue from the scalp (especially in alopecia totalis/universalis) showed higher clonality than normal scalp.

The table lists this clone with a few counts. The antigen is not known. Gene names denote mouse genes. RNA was extracted and reverse transcribed into cDNA as the sequencing template. TCRdb keeps only in-frame clones here, not all; method: immunoSEQ multiplex PCR. Observed in the sample are over 250,000 clones, none of them singletons. Sorting relied on CD4, CD8alpha, NKG2D, NKG2ACE and other markers applied to pooled cutaneous lymph node cells. The TCR originated in a C3H/HeJ mouse with alopecia areata. MHC haplotype here: H2-k. The sequenced material came from CD4+ T cells sorted from a lymph node.

The covered CDR3 bases are TGTGCCAGCAGCCAAGATTGGCAGGGTGCAGAA. Residues: CASSQDWQGAE. The CDR3 in full is CASSQDWQGAETLYF. The chain is built from TRBV5 and TRBJ2-3; D gene unclear. The read ends 4 residues early relative to the CDR3; the germline J gene fills the gap. The V gene's germline CDR1 is LGHNA and CDR2 YNLKQL (reference sequence). The ends were cut back, 0 bases at V and 1 base at J, with 8 bases in the middle. The CDR3 contains 15 residues.